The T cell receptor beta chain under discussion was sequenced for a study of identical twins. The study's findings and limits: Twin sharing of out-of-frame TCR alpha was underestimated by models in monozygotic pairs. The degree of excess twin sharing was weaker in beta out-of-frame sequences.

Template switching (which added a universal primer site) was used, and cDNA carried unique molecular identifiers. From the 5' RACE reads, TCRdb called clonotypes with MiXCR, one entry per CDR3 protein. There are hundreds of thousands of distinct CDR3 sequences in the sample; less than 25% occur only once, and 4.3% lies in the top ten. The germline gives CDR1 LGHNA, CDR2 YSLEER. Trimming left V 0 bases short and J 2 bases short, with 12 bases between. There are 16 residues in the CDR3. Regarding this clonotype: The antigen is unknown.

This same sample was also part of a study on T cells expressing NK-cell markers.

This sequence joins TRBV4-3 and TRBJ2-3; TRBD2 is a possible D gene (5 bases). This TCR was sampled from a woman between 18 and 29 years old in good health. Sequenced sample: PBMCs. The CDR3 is CASSQDRGGITDTQYF. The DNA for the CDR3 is TGCGCCAGCAGCCAAGATCGAGGAGGAATCACAGATACGCAGTATTTT.